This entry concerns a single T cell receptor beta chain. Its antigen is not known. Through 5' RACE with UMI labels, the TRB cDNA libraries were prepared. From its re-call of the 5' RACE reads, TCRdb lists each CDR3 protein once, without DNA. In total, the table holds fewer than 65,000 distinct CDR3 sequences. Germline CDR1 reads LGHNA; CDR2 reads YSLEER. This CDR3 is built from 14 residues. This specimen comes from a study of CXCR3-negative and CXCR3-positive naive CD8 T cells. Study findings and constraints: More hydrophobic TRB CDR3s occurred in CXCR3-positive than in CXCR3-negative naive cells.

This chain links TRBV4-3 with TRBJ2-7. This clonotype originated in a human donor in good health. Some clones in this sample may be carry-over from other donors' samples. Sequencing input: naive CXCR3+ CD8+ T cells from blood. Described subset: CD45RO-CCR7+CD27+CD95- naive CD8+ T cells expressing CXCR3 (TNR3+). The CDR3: CASSRNRGYYEQYF.